This T cell receptor beta chain was recovered during a study of neurological immune-mediated disorders. Study-wide results and caveats: Patients with HTLV-1-associated myelopathy showed the most TCR clonal expansion. Those with multiple sclerosis showed the least, falling below healthy controls.

The time point was: technical triplicate 2. This clonotype was observed many times. Its cognate antigen is unknown. One entry per CDR3 protein, called by TCRdb with MiXCR from the 5' RACE reads. The sample has roughly 32,000 distinct CDR3 sequences, 13% seen once; the top ten hold about 5.7%. Specimen: CD4+ T cells from blood. This sequence originates from a female donor with HTLV-1-associated myelopathy (HAM/TSP).

The CDR3 coding sequence is TGTGCCACCAGTGACCAACTAGCGGGAGCAGATACAGATACGCAGTATTTT. This translates into CATSDQLAGADTDTQYF. The chain joins TRBV24-1 to TRBJ2-3, with TRBD2 matching 11 bases. This CDR3 spans 17 amino acids. Losses at the gene ends were 4 bases for V and 3 bases for J; bases not matched to a gene: 8. The germline V gene encodes CDR1 KGHDR and CDR2 SFDVKD.